The 23 T cell receptor beta chains in this list originate from one sample, sequenced in a study of naive CD8 T cells in extremely preterm neonates. Generated by immunoSEQ multiplex PCR, the TCRdb table keeps only in-frame clones and is missing some. The sample holds over 6,000 clones, around 98% seen once. Sequences were obtained from naive CD8+ T cells from blood. Source of these receptors: a human donor in good health.

J is TRBJ2-2 and V is TRBV7-8; 7 bases line up with TRBD1. CDR3 size: 15 residues. The V and J ends lost 4 bases and 6 bases, in that order; junction bases with no gene match: 8. From germline, CDR1 is SGHVS and CDR2 FQNEAQ. As DNA, the CDR3 is TGTGCCAGCAGCTCCACAGGGGCGAGGGCCGGGGAGCTGTTTTTT. It encodes CASSSTGARAGELFF.

The chain recombines TRBV4-2 with TRBJ2-1; 7 bases align to TRBD2. Trimming at V came to 0 bases and at J to 8 bases, leaving 4 bases not matched to a gene. The CDR3 has 14 residues. Germline assignment: CDR1 LGHNA and CDR2 YNFKEQ. The chain's CDR3 is CASSQDGGVDEQFF. CDR3 DNA sequence: TGTGCCAGCAGCCAAGATGGGGGGGTCGATGAGCAGTTCTTC.

The DNA of the CDR3 is TGTGCCAGCAGTCCAGACAGGAGCTCTGGAAACACCATATATTTT. Translated, it gives CASSPDRSSGNTIYF. This chain uses TRBV11-2 with TRBJ1-3, with a possible D match to TRBD1 (6 bases). V was cut by 6 bases and J by 0 bases, with 12 bases left in between. Germline CDR1 reads SGHAT; CDR2 reads FQNNGV. CDR3 length equals 15 residues.

The rearrangement links TRBV29-1 to TRBJ1-1; tentative D call: TRBD1 (5 bases). The V and J ends lost 1 base and 11 bases respectively, with 17 bases between them. The CDR3 is 13 amino acids. Germline CDR1 and CDR2: SQVTM and ANQGSEA. DNA of the CDR3: TGCAGCGTTGAAGTAGGAGACAGACGGGGGGCTTTCTTT. Translated: CSVEVGDRRGAFF.

The CDR3: CASSFTAGVYEQYF. The DNA for the CDR3 is TGTGCCAGCAGCTTTACAGCGGGAGTCTACGAGCAGTACTTC. The chain carries TRBV7-9 and TRBJ2-7; 8 positions agree with TRBD2. Per the germline V gene, CDR1 is SEHNR and CDR2 is FQNEAQ (reference sequence). The CDR3 totals 14 residues. The junction had 4 bases not matched to a gene; V was cut back by 3 bases and J by 3 bases.

This clone was observed a single time. The chain links TRBV19 to TRBJ2-1; D ambiguous. From germline, CDR1 is LNHDA and CDR2 SQIVND (reference sequence). With 3 bases removed from V and 10 bases from J, the gap between germline ends came to 13 bases. This CDR3 has 13 residues. The CDR3 reads CASSIFEASEQFF. The CDR3 DNA sequence: TGTGCCAGTAGTATCTTTGAGGCGAGCGAGCAGTTCTTC.

J is TRBJ2-7 and V is TRBV28, with D perhaps TRBD2 (5 bases). V was shortened by 8 bases and J by 4 bases, with 15 bases between the two germline ends. This CDR3 region has 13 residues. Germline loops: CDR1 MDHEN, CDR2 SYDVKM. The CDR3: CASSGSREYEQYF. The CDR3 region has the DNA TGTGCCAGCTCGGGGTCACGAGAATACGAGCAGTACTTC.

The chain combines TRBV2 with TRBJ1-5; the D gene is possibly TRBD1 (6 bases). CDR1 SNHLY and CDR2 FYNNEI come from the germline V gene. V was pared by 2 bases and J by 5 bases, with 13 bases between. The CDR3 loop spans 15 amino acids. This CDR3 reads CASSERTAQHQPQHF. DNA of the CDR3: TGTGCCAGCAGTGAAAGGACAGCACAGCATCAGCCCCAGCATTTT.

The rearrangement joins TRBV19 to TRBJ2-1; 14 bases align to TRBD2. V lost 7 bases to trimming and J lost 1 base; unmatched junction nucleotides: 3. Germline V gene sequence: CDR1 LNHDA, CDR2 SQIVND (reference sequence). CDR3 length: 16 residues. CDR3 amino acids: CASMGTSGGSYNEQFF. CDR3 nucleotide sequence: TGTGCCAGTATGGGGACTAGCGGGGGTTCCTACAATGAGCAGTTCTTC.

The chain joins TRBV6-1 to TRBJ2-7; TRBD1 might be the D (5 bases). Germline CDR1 reads MNHNS; CDR2 reads SASEGT. The CDR3 sequence is 15 residues long. Trimming took 7 bases from V and 0 from J, leaving 16 bases between them. The CDR3 region is CASKSGQGRSYEQYF. In DNA, the CDR3 is TGTGCCAGCAAATCCGGGCAGGGTCGCTCCTACGAGCAGTACTTC.

The gene calls are TRBV6-5 and TRBJ2-1, with 7 bases that match TRBD1. Germline-derived CDR1 and CDR2 are MNHEY and SVGAGI. Germline trimming cut 6 bases from V and 4 bases from J; bases unmatched to any gene: 6. The CDR3 contains 14 residues. The CDR3 coding sequence is TGTGCCAGCAGCACCGGGACAGATTACAATGAGCAGTTCTTC. Its translation: CASSTGTDYNEQFF.

The chain combines TRBV19 with TRBJ2-1, with D possibly matching TRBD2 (6 bases). Germline V gene sequence: CDR1 LNHDA, CDR2 SQIVND (reference sequence). Trimming took off 2 bases at V and 0 bases at J, with 8 bases between the two ends. This CDR3 is built from 15 residues. Here the CDR3 reads CASSINGSSYNEQFF. The CDR3, as DNA: TGTGCCAGTAGTATAAACGGGAGCTCCTACAATGAGCAGTTCTTC.

The V call is TRBV5-4, the J call TRBJ2-2; 7 positions agree with TRBD1. After removal of 4 bases from V and 3 bases from J, the junction contained 0 bases not matched to a gene. The germline CDR1 and CDR2 sequences are SGHNT and YYREEE (reference sequence). CDR3 size: 13 residues. As DNA, the CDR3 is TGTGCCAGCAGCGACAGGGACACCGGGGAGCTGTTTTTT. Translation: CASSDRDTGELFF.

This rearrangement joins TRBV9 to TRBJ2-1; 12 bases match TRBD2. Germline loops: CDR1 SGDLS, CDR2 YYNGEE. CDR3 length equals 18 residues. V gave up 4 bases and J gave up 3 bases; unmatched junction bases: 11. CDR3 loop: CASSTPSGRGEGYNEQFF. In DNA, the CDR3 is TGTGCCAGCAGCACCCCTAGCGGGAGGGGGGAGGGCTACAATGAGCAGTTCTTC.

V usage is TRBV5-4 and J usage is TRBJ1-1, with 8 bases fitting TRBD1. The CDR3 sequence is 13 residues long. The germline gives CDR1 SGHNT, CDR2 YYREEE (reference sequence). The V gene end was trimmed by 0 bases and the J gene end by 7 bases; junction bases not matched to a gene: 2. CDR3 bases: TGTGCCAGCAGCTTGGCAGGGGGCAGTGAAGCTTTCTTT. It codes for CASSLAGGSEAFF.

The rearrangement links TRBV5-5 to TRBJ1-3, with D possibly being TRBD1 (6 bases). Trimming took off 3 bases at V and 2 bases at J, with 6 bases between the two ends. This CDR3 spans 13 amino acids. Germline CDR1 reads SGHKS; CDR2 reads YYEKEE (reference sequence). The CDR3 reads CASSWTAGNTIYF. The CDR3 nucleotides read TGTGCCAGCAGCTGGACAGCTGGAAACACCATATATTTT. Full variable domain (rest looked up from reference TRBV5-5 and TRBJ1-3): DAGVTQSPTHLIKTRGQQVTLRCSPISGHKSVSWYQQVLGQGPQFIFQYYEKEERGRGNFPDRFSARQFPNYSSELNVNALLLGDSALYLCASSWTAGNTIYFGEGSWLTVV.

This chain's CDR3 is CASRETAGRNQPQHF. The DNA for the CDR3 is TGCGCCAGCAGGGAGACCGCCGGTCGCAATCAGCCCCAGCATTTT. This chain uses TRBV5-1 with TRBJ1-5; D is uncertain. The V end was cut by 5 bases, the J end by 2 bases, with 14 bases between. CDR3 length equals 15 residues. CDR1 and CDR2 from the germline V gene are SGHRS and YFSETQ.

The CDR3 here is CASSSGGSTEAFF. DNA for the CDR3: TGTGCCAGCAGTTCAGGGGGAAGCACTGAAGCTTTCTTT. V gene TRBV6-5 combines with J gene TRBJ1-1, with TRBD1 matching over 7 bases. J was trimmed by 4 bases and V by 4 bases; bases with no gene match: 3. CDR1 MNHEY and CDR2 SVGAGI come from the germline V gene. This CDR3 is built from 13 residues.

The chain employs TRBV5-4 and TRBJ2-5, with a weak D call TRBD2 (6 bases). The CDR3 totals 14 residues. Germline loops: CDR1 SGHNT, CDR2 YYREEE (reference sequence). The ends were cut back, 4 bases at V and 4 bases at J, with 14 bases in the middle. This chain's CDR3 is CASSPSRGGETQYF. CDR3 DNA sequence: TGTGCCAGCAGCCCATCCCGGGGAGGAGAGACCCAGTACTTC.

The rearrangement joins TRBV2 to TRBJ1-2, with 9 nucleotides matching TRBD1. CDR1 and CDR2 (germline): SNHLY, FYNNEI. V lost 6 bases to trimming and J lost 3 bases; unmatched junction nucleotides: 8. This CDR3 is 15 amino acids long. The CDR3 region is CASSATGQGYYGYTF. The CDR3 DNA is TGTGCCAGCAGCGCCACGGGACAGGGTTACTATGGCTACACCTTC.

V is TRBV27 and J is TRBJ2-5; 7 positions agree with TRBD2. Germline CDR1 is MNHEY and CDR2 is SMNVEV (reference sequence). The length of the CDR3 is 15 residues. The V and J ends lost 4 bases and 8 bases, in that order; junction bases with no gene match: 13. The DNA for the CDR3 is TGTGCCAGCAGTTCGAAGCGGGAAGCTTTAGATACCCAGTACTTC. This translates into CASSSKREALDTQYF.

J is TRBJ1-5 and V is TRBV19; a possible D gene is TRBD1 (6 bases). Germline CDR1 LNHDA, CDR2 SQIVND (reference sequence). This CDR3 has 16 residues. V was trimmed by 5 bases and J by 7 bases, leaving 21 bases between them. The CDR3 is CASSYGGGLSWQPQHF. CDR3 coding DNA: TGTGCCAGTAGTTACGGCGGGGGGCTTTCGTGGCAGCCCCAGCATTTT.

This clone was detected only once. Other DNA sequences in the sample encode the same CDR3. V is TRBV7-9 and J is TRBJ1-1; 7 bases map to TRBD1. The CDR3 consists of 12 residues. V dropped 5 bases and J dropped 7; count of bases not matched to a gene: 4. Germline V gives CDR1 SEHNR, CDR2 FQNEAQ (reference sequence). CDR3 coding DNA: TGTGCCAGCAGCGAAGGGGGCGTTGAAGCTTTCTTT. Translated: CASSEGGVEAFF.